The T cell receptor beta chain described here comes from a study of persistence of HIV-infected CD4 T cells. The immunoSEQ assay was version 4, run in survey mode. Measured with immunoSEQ multiplex PCR; TCRdb has only the in-frame clones, and not every one. The sample holds 35,000 or so clones; approximately 87% are singletons and the top ten take 5% to 6.5%. Points on this clone: What it recognizes is unknown.

Overlapping HIV-1 Gag 15-mer peptides at 0.85 to 1 ug per peptide per mL were used. Memory cells lacking CD40L and CD69 with high CD45RO were sorted. Sequencing was performed on cultured CD4+ T cells from PBMCs, taken from a patient who received antiretroviral therapy. This clonotype was sampled from an adult with HIV. The donor label of this sample is uncertain.

CDR3 in amino acids: CASSARQGGNTIYF. The CDR3 nucleotides are TGCGCCAGCAGCGCCCGACAGGGTGGAAACACCATATATTTT. The chain couples TRBV5-1 to TRBJ1-3; 7 nucleotides agree with TRBD1. The junction had 4 bases not matched to a gene; V was cut back by 4 bases and J by 3 bases. The CDR3 extends over 14 amino acids. Looked up from germline, CDR1 is SGHRS and CDR2 is YFSETQ.